Presented here are 14 T cell receptor beta chains from one specimen sequenced in a study of T cells after yellow fever vaccination. MiXCR, run by TCRdb on the 5' RACE reads, gives a single entry per CDR3 protein. There are about 310,000 distinct CDR3 sequences in the sample; around 3.9% occur only once, and 23% lies in the top ten. The sequenced sample was PBMCs, obtained on the day of the yellow fever booster vaccination. These receptors all come from a man in his late teens or twenties who received the YFV17D yellow fever vaccine.

In this sample, this clonotype turned up many times. The chain carries TRBV27 and TRBJ2-7; TRBD2 aligns across 11 bases. J gave up 9 bases and V 6 bases, and 13 bases lay outside the gene matches. From germline, CDR1 is MNHEY and CDR2 SMNVEV (reference sequence). This CDR3 region has 15 residues. The CDR3, as DNA: TGTGCCAGCAGCACGAGACTAGCGGGGACGTGGGGGCAGTACTTC. It is translated as CASSTRLAGTWGQYF.

Only a few counts were recorded for this clonotype. This rearrangement joins TRBV6-6 to TRBJ2-3, with TRBD2 matching over 9 bases. This CDR3 is 15 amino acids long. The ends lost 7 bases at V and 5 bases at J; junction bases unmatched: 10. Germline CDR1 and CDR2: MNHNY and SVGAGI (reference sequence). CDR3 DNA sequence: TGTGCCAGCAACGGCGGGGGGGAGGTTGGAGATACGCAGTATTTT. It codes for CASNGGGEVGDTQYF.

This clonotype was found many times. DNA of the CDR3: TGCGCCAGCAGCCGATACTCGACAGGGGGCGGTAGGACCGGGGAGCTGTTTTTT. Residues: CASSRYSTGGGRTGELFF. J is TRBJ2-2 and V is TRBV4-3; 10 positions match TRBD1. The length of the CDR3 is 18 residues. Germline lookup yields CDR1 LGHNA and CDR2 YSLEER. Germline trimming cut 4 bases from V and 5 bases from J; bases unmatched to any gene: 13.

In its sample, this clonotype was seen many times. The chain has TRBV4-2 and TRBJ1-5; D is unclear. The length of the CDR3 is 14 residues. CDR1 is LGHNA, CDR2 YNFKEQ, per germline. With 0 bases removed from V and 5 bases from J, the gap between germline ends came to 8 bases. For the CDR3, the DNA is TGTGCCAGCAGCCAAGAGGATGGGGATCAGCCCCAGCATTTT. It is translated as CASSQEDGDQPQHF.

The sample holds a few counts of this clonotype. The J gene is TRBJ2-5, the V gene TRBV6-6, with D possibly being TRBD2 (6 bases). Germline lookup yields CDR1 MNHNY and CDR2 SVGAGI (reference sequence). V lost 2 bases, J lost 0 bases, and 10 bases lay in between. This CDR3 contains 15 residues. The CDR3 protein is CASSYAGTYQETQYF. The DNA of the CDR3 is TGTGCCAGCAGTTACGCCGGGACTTACCAAGAGACCCAGTACTTC.

The V gene is TRBV2, the J gene TRBJ1-4, with D unresolved. This CDR3 has 14 residues. The germline V gene has CDR1 SNHLY and CDR2 FYNNEI. The V end lost 10 bases, the J end lost 3 bases, and 15 bases lay between the germline ends. This CDR3 reads CANRGEEANEKLFF. The CDR3 DNA reads as TGTGCCAACCGGGGTGAGGAGGCTAATGAAAAACTGTTTTTT. Looking up the rest from reference TRBV2 and TRBJ1-4 gives the full variable domain: EPEVTQTPSHQVTQMGQEVILRCVPISNHLYFYWYRQILGQKVEFLVSFYNNEISEKSEIFDDQFSVERPDGSNFTLKIRSTKLEDSAMYFCANRGEEANEKLFFGSGTQLSVL.

This clonotype was seen only a few times. The rearrangement uses TRBV20-1 and TRBJ2-1; D ambiguous. With 0 bases removed from V and 8 bases from J, the gap between germline ends came to 8 bases. The germline V gene has CDR1 DFQATT and CDR2 SNEGSKA (reference sequence). This CDR3 comprises 12 residues. CDR3 sequence reads: CSARDNKDEQFF. The DNA for the CDR3 is TGCAGTGCTAGAGATAACAAGGATGAGCAGTTCTTC.

The V call is TRBV5-5, the J call TRBJ2-7; no clear D gene. With 2 bases removed from V and 5 bases from J, the gap between germline ends came to 11 bases. This CDR3 region has 13 residues. The germline gives CDR1 SGHKS, CDR2 YYEKEE (reference sequence). This CDR3 is CASSLTYLHEQYF. The CDR3 DNA is TGTGCCAGCAGCTTAACGTACCTTCACGAGCAGTACTTC.

The V and J genes are TRBV5-5 and TRBJ2-6, with D unresolved. V was trimmed by 5 bases and J by 0 bases, leaving 12 bases between them. This CDR3 spans 16 amino acids. The germline CDR1 and CDR2 sequences are SGHKS and YYEKEE (reference sequence). CDR3 DNA: TGTGCCAGCAGTTTTAAAGAAGTCTCTGGGGCCAACGTCCTGACTTTC. It specifies CASSFKEVSGANVLTF. Full variable domain (remainder filled in from reference TRBV5-5 and TRBJ2-6): DAGVTQSPTHLIKTRGQQVTLRCSPISGHKSVSWYQQVLGQGPQFIFQYYEKEERGRGNFPDRFSARQFPNYSSELNVNALLLGDSALYLCASSFKEVSGANVLTFGAGSRLTVL.

There are many counts of this clonotype. V and J are TRBV20-1 and TRBJ2-5; D unclear. The germline V gene encodes CDR1 DFQATT and CDR2 SNEGSKA (reference sequence). The CDR3 is made up of 10 amino acids. Trimming removed 5 bases at V and 3 bases at J, with 4 bases between. The CDR3 region has the DNA TGCAGTGCTTCCAAAGAGACCCAGTACTTC. Its protein is CSASKETQYF.

This clonotype came up many times. The chain joins TRBV5-5 to TRBJ1-5; no clear D gene. The CDR3 contains 14 residues. Germline V CDR1 and CDR2: SGHKS, YYEKEE (reference sequence). The V gene lost 2 bases and the J gene lost 3 bases, with 9 bases spanning the gap. The CDR3 sequence is CASSLGRPNQPQHF. The CDR3 nucleotides are TGTGCCAGCAGCTTAGGTCGGCCCAATCAGCCCCAGCATTTT.

The rearrangement joins TRBV4-1 to TRBJ2-1; D possibly corresponds to TRBD2 (6 bases). The V and J ends lost 4 bases and 4 bases respectively, with 11 bases between them. Germline V gives CDR1 MGHRA, CDR2 YSYEKL. CDR3 length equals 14 residues. The CDR3 DNA reads TGCGCCAGCAGCCCGGGAGCCACTTACAATGAGCAGTTCTTC. It is translated as CASSPGATYNEQFF.

V usage is TRBV7-2 and J usage is TRBJ1-1; 8 nucleotides line up with TRBD1. The germline V gene has CDR1 SGHTA and CDR2 FQGNSA. With V trimmed by 3 bases and J by 4 bases, 4 bases remained unmatched. The CDR3 has 14 amino acids. CDR3 nucleotide sequence: TGTGCCAGCAGCTTTTGGGGGACAGGCACTGAAGCTTTCTTT. As protein: CASSFWGTGTEAFF.

The J gene is TRBJ2-2, the V gene TRBV7-2, with 7 bases aligning to TRBD1. This CDR3 is built from 16 residues. The germline V gene encodes CDR1 SGHTA and CDR2 FQGNSA. Losses at the gene ends were 5 bases for V and 0 bases for J; bases not matched to a gene: 6. The DNA for the CDR3 is TGTGCCAGCAGCCCCGGTGGACAGGCGAACACCGGGGAGCTGTTTTTT. As protein: CASSPGGQANTGELFF.